The 26 T cell receptor beta chains given below trace back to one sample, sequenced in a study of radiotherapy plus CTLA-4 blockade in lung cancer. Assay: immunoSEQ multiplex PCR; the TCRdb copy retains only in-frame clones and omits some. The sample has tens of thousands of clones; 77% are singletons. The sample was peripheral blood, taken from a patient treated with radiotherapy plus ipilimumab. These receptors were obtained from a human donor with non-small cell lung cancer who had a partial response to radiotherapy plus ipilimumab.

The chain is built from TRBV2 and TRBJ1-5, with D possibly TRBD1 on 5 matching bases. The length of the CDR3 is 15 residues. CDR1 is SNHLY and CDR2 is FYNNEI in the germline V gene. Trimming stripped 1 base from V and 6 bases from J, with 13 bases between. CDR3 DNA: TGTGCCAGCAGTGAAGGACGGGCAAGGGGTCAGCCCCAGCATTTT. It specifies CASSEGRARGQPQHF.

The chain recombines TRBV9 with TRBJ1-3; no clear D gene. Germline V CDR1 and CDR2: SGDLS, YYNGEE. Trimming took 3 bases from V and 0 from J, leaving 7 bases between them. This CDR3 region has 14 residues. The CDR3 is CASSGLISGNTIYF. CDR3 coding DNA: TGTGCCAGCAGCGGCCTAATCTCTGGAAACACCATATATTTT. The variable domain in full, completed from reference TRBV9 and TRBJ1-3, reads DSGVTQTPKHLITATGQRVTLRCSPRSGDLSVYWYQQSLDQGLQFLIQYYNGEERAKGNILERFSAQQFPDLHSELNLSSLELGDSALYFCASSGLISGNTIYFGEGSWLTVV.

This clone was picked up a small number of times. At one end the junction does not follow the germline gene, possibly because of a read error. In DNA form, the CDR3 reads TGCGCCAGCAGCCAAGATCAATCGGACACCGAAGCTTTCTTT. It yields the protein CASSQDQSDTEAFF. This chain uses TRBV4-1 with TRBJ1-1; the D gene is possibly TRBD1 (5 bases). This CDR3 has 14 amino acids. The germline gives CDR1 MGHRA, CDR2 YSYEKL.

The rearrangement joins TRBV4-2 to TRBJ2-7, with D possibly being TRBD2 (5 bases). Germline V gives CDR1 LGHNA, CDR2 YNFKEQ. The CDR3 consists of 14 residues. Trimming removed 1 base at V and 2 bases at J, with 9 bases between. CDR3 sequence (DNA): TGTGCCAGCAGCCAAGTAGAGGGAACCTACGAGCAGTACTTC. Encoded protein: CASSQVEGTYEQYF.

V gene TRBV18 combines with J gene TRBJ1-2; 7 positions agree with TRBD1. The CDR3 sequence is 15 residues long. Germline V lookup: CDR1 KGHSH, CDR2 LQKENI. With V trimmed by 0 bases and J by 8 bases, 9 bases remained unmatched. The CDR3 bases are TGTGCCAGCTCACCACCTTTTACAGGGGTAGGGGGCTACACCTTC. Its protein product is CASSPPFTGVGGYTF.

J is TRBJ1-3 and V is TRBV28; the D is unclear. There are 15 residues in the CDR3. From germline, CDR1 is MDHEN and CDR2 SYDVKM. Trimming took off 6 bases at V and 2 bases at J, with 14 bases between the two ends. This CDR3 reads CASSIATTAGNTIYF. The CDR3 coding sequence is TGTGCCAGCAGCATTGCGACAACAGCTGGAAACACCATATATTTT.

The CDR3 DNA reads TGTGCCAGCAGTGACAGGGCTCTCTCTGGAAACACCATATATTTT. Encoded protein: CASSDRALSGNTIYF. The chain combines TRBV6-1 with TRBJ1-3, with a possible D match to TRBD1 (5 bases). Germline lookup yields CDR1 MNHNS and CDR2 SASEGT. The V end was cut by 3 bases, the J end by 0 bases, with 9 bases between. CDR3 length: 15 residues.

Comments on this clone: Different DNA sequences within this sample yield the same CDR3. The V gene is TRBV5-1, the J gene TRBJ1-1, with 8 bases aligning to TRBD1. Germline V gene data show CDR1 as SGHRS and CDR2 as YFSETQ. With 4 bases clipped from V and 0 bases from J, the junction kept 2 bases outside the gene matches. This CDR3 is 14 amino acids long. DNA for the CDR3: TGCGCCAGCAGCCTGGGACAGGTGAACACTGAAGCTTTCTTT. This encodes CASSLGQVNTEAFF.

The J gene is TRBJ2-7, the V gene TRBV4-2; possibly TRBD2 for D (6 bases). Germline assignment: CDR1 LGHNA and CDR2 YNFKEQ. The CDR3 sequence is 13 residues long. The ends were cut back, 0 bases at V and 7 bases at J, with 10 bases in the middle. The CDR3 loop is CASSQDRGFEQYF. Here the CDR3 DNA reads TGTGCCAGCAGCCAAGACCGGGGGTTTGAGCAGTACTTC.

The chain uses TRBV11-3 and TRBJ2-5; D call uncertain. This CDR3 region has 15 residues. Trimming stripped 3 bases from V and 2 bases from J, with 13 bases between. Germline V gives CDR1 SGHNT, CDR2 YENEEA. The CDR3 loop reads CASSFRLAEQETQYF. The CDR3 DNA reads as TGTGCCAGCAGCTTCCGACTGGCAGAACAAGAGACCCAGTACTTC.

This clone was seen a few times. The chain recombines TRBV7-9 with TRBJ2-7; 7 bases match TRBD1. V lost 6 bases to trimming and J lost 2 bases; unmatched junction nucleotides: 13. The V gene's germline CDR1 is SEHNR and CDR2 FQNEAQ (reference sequence). This CDR3 comprises 16 residues. CDR3 bases: TGTGCCAGCAGTGGGGCGAAGACAGGGTCCCCCTACGAGCAGTACTTC. It codes for CASSGAKTGSPYEQYF.

This chain connects TRBV6-1 to TRBJ1-3, with TRBD1 matching 9 bases. Germline trimming cut 2 bases from V and 3 bases from J; bases unmatched to any gene: 14. Germline loops: CDR1 MNHNS, CDR2 SASEGT. The CDR3 has 19 amino acids. The CDR3 protein is CASSEKRARTGADGNTIYF. CDR3 in DNA: TGTGCCAGCAGTGAAAAGCGCGCCCGGACAGGGGCCGATGGAAACACCATATATTTT.

The chain's CDR3 is CASSFLGLAGGGQETQYF. The DNA for the CDR3 is TGCGCCAGCAGCTTCCTGGGACTAGCGGGGGGTGGGCAAGAGACCCAGTACTTC. The J gene is TRBJ2-5, the V gene TRBV4-1; 15 nucleotides match TRBD2. Germline V gene lookup returns CDR1 MGHRA and CDR2 YSYEKL. V gave up 5 bases and J gave up 2 bases; unmatched junction bases: 9. The CDR3 is 18 residues long.

The CDR3 DNA follows: TGTGCCAGCAGCTTAGGTGGGCGCAGGAACATTCAGTACTTC. It specifies CASSLGGRRNIQYF. The chain recombines TRBV7-2 with TRBJ2-4; D is unclear. The CDR3 loop spans 14 amino acids. Between the trimmed V and J ends, which lost 1 base and 7 bases, there was a span of 11 bases. CDR1 SGHTA and CDR2 FQGNSA come from the germline V gene.

This clone has a single count. The rearrangement uses TRBV9 and TRBJ2-7, with TRBD2 identical over 7 bases. Looked up from germline, CDR1 is SGDLS and CDR2 is YYNGEE. The V segment lost 0 bases and the J segment 2 bases; nucleotides outside the gene matches: 5. The CDR3 contains 15 residues. The CDR3 sequence is CASSVGPGGTYEQYF. DNA for the CDR3: TGTGCCAGCAGCGTAGGTCCGGGGGGAACCTACGAGCAGTACTTC.

This clone was counted a single time. The chain has TRBV6-6 and TRBJ2-7; tentatively, D is TRBD1 (6 bases). Germline CDR1 is MNHNY and CDR2 is SVGAGI (reference sequence). Deletions cut 0 bases from V and 3 bases from J, with 12 bases between. The CDR3 has 15 residues. CDR3 sequence reads: CASSYSQQGGYEQYF. In DNA, the CDR3 is TGTGCCAGCAGTTACTCTCAGCAAGGGGGCTACGAGCAGTACTTC.

The chain combines TRBV11-3 with TRBJ2-3, with a weak D call TRBD1 (6 bases). Germline CDR1 is SGHNT and CDR2 is YENEEA. V lost 5 bases and J 4 bases, leaving 13 bases between the germline ends. The CDR3 loop spans 14 amino acids. CDR3 loop: CASSIYREPDTQYF. Written as DNA, the CDR3 is TGTGCCAGCAGCATCTACAGGGAACCAGATACGCAGTATTTT.

V gene TRBV5-1 combines with J gene TRBJ2-2; maybe TRBD2 (5 bases). The germline V and J ends were trimmed by 0 bases and 4 bases, with 13 bases remaining between them. The CDR3 is made up of 16 amino acids. The germline V gene has CDR1 SGHRS and CDR2 YFSETQ. DNA for the CDR3: TGCGCCAGCAGCTTGGGTCCGGGGTTGGCCACCGGGGAGCTGTTTTTT. It yields the protein CASSLGPGLATGELFF.

The chain couples TRBV9 to TRBJ1-1, with 8 bases aligning to TRBD1. The CDR3 has 15 residues. The germline V gene has CDR1 SGDLS and CDR2 YYNGEE. Trimming at V came to 3 bases and at J to 6 bases, leaving 10 bases not matched to a gene. The CDR3 reads CASSAEDRTGSEAFF. CDR3 sequence (DNA): TGTGCCAGCAGCGCAGAGGATCGGACAGGGTCTGAAGCTTTCTTT.

The CDR3 loop reads CATSRAPHQGAPEAFF. The CDR3 nucleotides are TGTGCCACCAGCAGAGCACCCCACCAGGGGGCACCTGAAGCTTTCTTT. This chain links TRBV15 with TRBJ1-1; 8 bases fit TRBD1. J gave up 6 bases and V 1 base, and 10 bases lay outside the gene matches. The CDR3 is 16 residues long. CDR1 is LNHNV and CDR2 is YYDKDF in the germline V gene (reference sequence).

Only a few counts were recorded for this clone. The J gene is TRBJ2-7, the V gene TRBV6-5, with a weak D call TRBD1 (5 bases). V lost 2 bases to trimming and J lost 3 bases, with 8 bases between them. This CDR3 comprises 13 residues. Germline V lookup: CDR1 MNHEY, CDR2 SVGAGI. The DNA of the CDR3 is TGTGCCAGCAGTTACGGGGCATTCTACGAGCAGTACTTC. This encodes CASSYGAFYEQYF.

The chain uses TRBV12-5 and TRBJ2-3, with D possibly TRBD2 on 6 matching bases. Trimming stripped 4 bases from V and 0 bases from J, with 14 bases between. Germline CDR1 reads LGHNT; CDR2 reads FRNRAP. The CDR3 length is 16 residues. Here the CDR3 DNA reads TGTGCTAGTGGTTCCATACTAGCTCAAAGCACAGATACGCAGTATTTT. Amino acids: CASGSILAQSTDTQYF.

This clone was detected a few times. The J gene is TRBJ2-3, the V gene TRBV6-5, with 10 bases identical to TRBD2. J gave up 5 bases and V 4 bases, and 9 bases lay outside the gene matches. CDR1 is MNHEY and CDR2 is SVGAGI in the germline V gene. The CDR3 runs to 16 residues. As DNA, the CDR3 is TGTGCCAGCAGTTCTGAAGCGGGGGGGCCGAGAGATACGCAGTATTTT. This sequence encodes CASSSEAGGPRDTQYF.

This chain joins TRBV9 and TRBJ1-2; D not certain. Looked up from germline, CDR1 is SGDLS and CDR2 is YYNGEE. This CDR3 region has 14 residues. Trimming took off 0 bases at V and 2 bases at J, with 8 bases between the two ends. CDR3 nucleotides: TGTGCCAGCAGCGTAGGTCGAGGGAACTATGGCTACACCTTC. Translated: CASSVGRGNYGYTF.

The chain has TRBV6-5 and TRBJ2-1; 8 positions match TRBD1. The CDR3 sequence is 13 residues long. Unmatched junction bases numbered 5, after V lost 8 bases and J lost 5 bases. Germline CDR1 is MNHEY and CDR2 is SVGAGI. The CDR3 nucleotides are TGTGCCAGCCAGGGGGCTAACGACAATGAGCAGTTCTTC. Translating it yields CASQGANDNEQFF.

Here the CDR3 reads CASSPEGALDYEQYF. The CDR3 DNA reads TGCGCCAGCAGCCCGGAGGGGGCGTTGGACTACGAGCAGTACTTC. The chain couples TRBV5-1 to TRBJ2-7, with D perhaps TRBD1 (7 bases). Between the trimmed V and J ends, which lost 4 bases and 3 bases, there was a span of 17 bases. CDR1 and CDR2 (germline): SGHRS, YFSETQ. The CDR3 runs 15 residues.